The present T cell receptor beta chain was sequenced within a study of CD4 and CD8 cells across lung adenocarcinoma regions. CDR3 size: 15 residues. Per germline, CDR1 MNHEY and CDR2 SMNVEV (reference sequence). TCRdb passed the PCR reads through MiXCR, listing each CDR3 protein once. The sample holds about 25,000 distinct CDR3 sequences; over 45% are singletons and the top ten take nearly 50%. Localized lung adenocarcinoma, a non-small cell lung cancer, affected the donors. As to this clonotype: At one end, the junction sequence differs from germline, possibly due to a read error.

Source material: CD8+ T cells from the center of a lung tumor. The rearrangement uses TRBV27 and TRBJ2-5; D may match TRBD1 or TRBD2 (5 bases each). The receptor was derived from a male donor with lung adenocarcinoma. The CD4 and CD8 labels of this study may be unreliable. The CDR3 loop is CARGLGGPNPETQYF. The CDR3 DNA reads TGTGCCAGGGGGCTCGGCGGGCCTAACCCAGAGACGCAGTACTTC.